Listed here are 17 T cell receptor beta chains from one sample, sequenced in a study of cytotoxic CD8 clonotypes in ibrutinib-treated CLL. Data came from immunoSEQ multiplex PCR; TCRdb stores just in-frame clones and leaves some out. The sample carries approximately 45,000 clones, 60% to 80% recorded once. The specimen comprised PBMCs, sampled after 12 months of ibrutinib treatment. Every receptor here comes from a human donor with chronic lymphocytic leukemia.

This chain connects TRBV2 to TRBJ2-2, with TRBD2 matching over 9 bases. Per germline, CDR1 SNHLY and CDR2 FYNNEI. The CDR3 is 16 residues long. Germline trimming cut 3 bases from V and 3 bases from J; bases unmatched to any gene: 5. CDR3 sequence: CASSEFLAGYTGELFF. The CDR3 DNA follows: TGTGCCAGCAGTGAGTTCCTAGCGGGATACACCGGGGAGCTGTTTTTT.

The chain uses TRBV6-1 and TRBJ2-1; possible D gene TRBD1, 6 bases. The germline gives CDR1 MNHNS, CDR2 SASEGT. V gave up 4 bases and J gave up 7 bases, with 17 bases separating them. This CDR3 has 15 residues. The CDR3 protein is CASSAWDTLGNEQFF. The CDR3, as DNA: TGTGCCAGCAGTGCCTGGGACACCCTGGGGAATGAGCAGTTCTTC.

The chain joins TRBV5-1 to TRBJ1-1; TRBD1 aligns across 10 bases. Trimming took 3 bases from V and 5 from J; bases not matched to a gene: 1. This CDR3 spans 13 amino acids. Germline V gives CDR1 SGHRS, CDR2 YFSETQ. In DNA, the CDR3 is TGCGCCAGCAGCTGGACAGGGGGTACTGAAGCTTTCTTT. Its protein product is CASSWTGGTEAFF.

V and J are TRBV9 and TRBJ1-6; D gene unclear. The CDR3 runs 14 residues. Deletions cut 0 bases from V and 5 bases from J, with 6 bases between. Per the germline V gene, CDR1 is SGDLS and CDR2 is YYNGEE. The CDR3 loop is CASSVEGDNSPLHF. The CDR3 region has the DNA TGTGCCAGCAGCGTAGAGGGAGATAATTCACCCCTCCACTTT.

V and J are TRBV19 and TRBJ1-2, with unresolved D. The CDR3 covers 14 residues. The ends were cut back, 3 bases at V and 8 bases at J, with 16 bases in the middle. The germline V gene encodes CDR1 LNHDA and CDR2 SQIVND (reference sequence). DNA of the CDR3: TGTGCCAGTAGTATTCGTGGGTATCGAGGGGGCTACACCTTC. It is translated as CASSIRGYRGGYTF.

The chain joins TRBV5-6 to TRBJ2-5; TRBD1 might be the D (6 bases). From germline, CDR1 is SGHDT and CDR2 YYEEEE. The CDR3 loop spans 16 amino acids. The V end was cut by 2 bases, the J end by 1 base, with 15 bases between. CDR3 amino acids: CASSLGATGTQETQYF. The DNA for the CDR3 is TGTGCCAGCAGCTTAGGGGCCACAGGGACCCAAGAGACCCAGTACTTC.

V gene TRBV5-1 combines with J gene TRBJ1-1; a possible D gene is TRBD1 (5 bases). This CDR3 spans 13 amino acids. The germline CDR1 and CDR2 sequences are SGHRS and YFSETQ. V lost 1 base and J lost 5, with 9 bases in between. For the CDR3, the DNA is TGCGCCAGCAGCTTGTCCCGGGGGACTGAAGCTTTCTTT. Amino acid sequence: CASSLSRGTEAFF. Complete variable domain (other parts from reference TRBV5-1 and TRBJ1-1): KAGVTQTPRYLIKTRGQQVTLSCSPISGHRSVSWYQQTPGQGLQFLFEYFSETQRNKGNFPGRFSGRQFSNSRSEMNVSTLELGDSALYLCASSLSRGTEAFFGQGTRLTVV.

The CDR3 region is CASSPDRADTGELFF. CDR3 DNA: TGTGCCAGCAGTCCCGACAGGGCGGACACCGGGGAGCTGTTTTTT. The rearrangement joins TRBV6-4 to TRBJ2-2; 7 nucleotides align to TRBD1. CDR3 length: 15 amino acids. The ends lost 5 bases at V and 3 bases at J; junction bases unmatched: 6. The V gene's germline CDR1 is MRHNA and CDR2 SNTAGT.

This chain joins TRBV27 and TRBJ2-7; tentatively, D is TRBD1 (5 bases). V was clipped by 6 bases and J by 2 bases, with 11 bases between them. This CDR3 spans 13 amino acids. Germline values: CDR1 MNHEY, CDR2 SMNVEV (reference sequence). The CDR3 region has the DNA TGTGCCAGCAGCCCAGGGTCCCCCTACGAGCAGTACTTC. Amino acid sequence: CASSPGSPYEQYF.

The rearrangement joins TRBV6-4 to TRBJ2-3, with 9 bases fitting TRBD1. This CDR3 is built from 15 residues. J lost 0 bases, V lost 7 bases, and 5 bases had no gene match. Per the germline V gene, CDR1 is MRHNA and CDR2 is SNTAGT. The CDR3 nucleotides are TGTGCCAGCAACCCGGGACAGGGAAGCACAGATACGCAGTATTTT. It codes for CASNPGQGSTDTQYF.

This rearrangement joins TRBV7-2 to TRBJ2-3, with a possible D match to TRBD1 (5 bases). V dropped 10 bases and J dropped 2 bases, with 16 bases sitting between them. The germline V gene encodes CDR1 SGHTA and CDR2 FQGNSA. This CDR3 is built from 14 residues. As DNA, the CDR3 is TGTGCCATTGCAAGATCCAGGGACACAGATACGCAGTATTTT. It is translated as CAIARSRDTDTQYF.

This rearrangement joins TRBV6-6 to TRBJ2-1; a possible D gene is TRBD1 (6 bases). This CDR3 has 14 residues. The ends were cut back, 2 bases at V and 10 bases at J, with 15 bases in the middle. Germline V gene sequence: CDR1 MNHNY, CDR2 SVGAGI (reference sequence). Here the CDR3 reads CASSYTGISREQFF. The CDR3 DNA is TGTGCCAGCAGTTACACAGGGATTTCACGCGAGCAGTTCTTC.

This chain joins TRBV27 and TRBJ2-5, with a possible D match to TRBD2 (7 bases). V dropped 9 bases and J dropped 1 base, with 15 bases sitting between them. The V gene's germline CDR1 is MNHEY and CDR2 SMNVEV (reference sequence). This CDR3 has 14 residues. DNA of the CDR3: TGTGCCAGTCGGGGGGCCAGGTTCCAAGAGACCCAGTACTTC. It encodes CASRGARFQETQYF.

The rearrangement links TRBV25-1 to TRBJ2-2, with D hard to call. V gave up 1 base and J gave up 1 base, with 10 bases separating them. The CDR3 has 16 amino acids. Germline V gives CDR1 MGHDK, CDR2 SYGVNS. CDR3 region: CASSELVVGNTGELFF. The CDR3 DNA reads as TGTGCCAGCAGTGAATTAGTAGTGGGGAACACCGGGGAGCTGTTTTTT.

This clone appeared a few times. CDR3 DNA sequence: TGCAGTGCTACGGGGAACTATGGCTACACCTTC. This codes for CSATGNYGYTF. V and J are TRBV20-1 and TRBJ1-2; no clear D. Trimming shortened V by 4 bases and J by 2 bases, and 5 bases separated the two germline ends. This CDR3 spans 11 amino acids. CDR1 DFQATT and CDR2 SNEGSKA come from the germline V gene (reference sequence).

This chain connects TRBV7-2 to TRBJ2-7; TRBD2 matches at 9 bases. Germline V lookup: CDR1 SGHTA, CDR2 FQGNSA. The CDR3 runs to 15 residues. V gave up 5 bases and J gave up 2 bases; unmatched junction bases: 7. CDR3 sequence (DNA): TGTGCCAGCAGCCCGACTAGCGGCGTCGCCTACGAGCAGTACTTC. Translating it yields CASSPTSGVAYEQYF.

This chain links TRBV7-2 with TRBJ2-7; 12 bases line up with TRBD2. The germline gives CDR1 SGHTA, CDR2 FQGNSA. The CDR3 has 17 amino acids. J lost 7 bases, V lost 3 bases, and 13 bases had no gene match. The CDR3 is CASSFRLAGVAQGEQYF. The CDR3, as DNA: TGTGCCAGCAGCTTTAGACTAGCGGGGGTTGCTCAGGGGGAGCAGTACTTC.